This record looks at one T cell receptor beta chain sequence and its context. Per the original methods: Amplified reference gene primers provided the basis for estimating nucleated cell counts. Data came from immunoSEQ multiplex PCR; TCRdb stores just in-frame clones and leaves some out. V and J calls and clone size are those listed in that table; D and trimming were worked out from the DNA. The repertoire holds roughly 110,000 clones, with 85% as singletons. This specimen belongs to a study of blood T cell repertoires in COVID-19. Study in general: Acute-phase and convalescent COVID-19 samples originated in the United States, Italy and Spain. T cells, B-cell-depleted T cells, or PBMCs provided the cDNA or gDNA that served as material.

CDR3 length: 14 amino acids. Germline V CDR1 and CDR2: LGHDT, YNNKEL (reference sequence). V lost 0 bases and J lost 3, with 8 bases in between. This receptor was taken from a human donor in a cohort sampled during active COVID-19. This rearrangement joins TRBV3-1 (or the pseudogene TRBV3-2) to TRBJ1-2; unclear D gene. The sequenced material came from peripheral blood. In nucleotides, the CDR3 is TGTGCCAGCAGCCAAGACGTCCCGGACTATGGCTACACCTTC. Translating gives CASSQDVPDYGYTF.